This T cell receptor (beta chain) was sequenced during a study of T cells in Graves' hyperthyroidism and ophthalmopathy. Study-wide context: Peripheral blood collection took place at initial diagnosis, before any treatment. Overall study results and limits: Ophthalmopathy stood apart from stable hyperthyroidism in a 13 V-J model.

Template material for amplifying TCR beta CDR3 regions consisted of RNA transcripts. Carried out on the TCR CDR3, a first-round RT-PCR used the HTBI primer set. One entry per CDR3 protein, called by TCRdb with MiXCR from the multiplex PCR reads. The table shows hundreds of thousands of distinct CDR3 sequences, with around 22% occurring only once. Germline values: CDR1 MNHNS, CDR2 SASEGT. Trimming pared 3 bases from V and 6 bases from J, leaving 12 bases between. The CDR3 totals 13 residues. In this sample, this clonotype turned up many times. Antigen unknown. Diagnosis relied on clinical symptoms, serum thyroxine and TRAb, thyroid ultrasound and orbital computed tomography. The PBMCs were sourced from fresh peripheral blood (about 10 ml).

The sequenced material came from blood. J is TRBJ2-7 and V is TRBV6-1; either TRBD1 or TRBD2 may supply D (5 bases each). This sequence was found in a woman younger than 45 with Graves' ophthalmopathy. The CDR3 sequence is CASSELGRGEQYF. CDR3 in DNA: TGTGCCAGCAGTGAGTTGGGACGAGGCGAGCAGTACTTC.